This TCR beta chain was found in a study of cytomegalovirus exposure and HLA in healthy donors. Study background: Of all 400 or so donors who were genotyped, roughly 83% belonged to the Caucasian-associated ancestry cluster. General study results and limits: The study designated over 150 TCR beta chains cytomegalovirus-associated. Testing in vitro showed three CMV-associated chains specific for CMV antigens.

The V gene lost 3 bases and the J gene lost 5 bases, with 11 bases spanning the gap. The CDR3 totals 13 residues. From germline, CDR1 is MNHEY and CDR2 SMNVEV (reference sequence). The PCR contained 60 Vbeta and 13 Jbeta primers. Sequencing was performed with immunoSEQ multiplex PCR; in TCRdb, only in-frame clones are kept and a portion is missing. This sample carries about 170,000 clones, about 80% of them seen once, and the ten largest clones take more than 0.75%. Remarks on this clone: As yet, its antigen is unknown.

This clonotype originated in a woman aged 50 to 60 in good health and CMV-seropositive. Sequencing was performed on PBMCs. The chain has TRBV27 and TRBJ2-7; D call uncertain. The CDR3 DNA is TGTGCCAGCAGTTTCCTCCTTGGAGACGAGCAGTACTTC. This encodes CASSFLLGDEQYF.